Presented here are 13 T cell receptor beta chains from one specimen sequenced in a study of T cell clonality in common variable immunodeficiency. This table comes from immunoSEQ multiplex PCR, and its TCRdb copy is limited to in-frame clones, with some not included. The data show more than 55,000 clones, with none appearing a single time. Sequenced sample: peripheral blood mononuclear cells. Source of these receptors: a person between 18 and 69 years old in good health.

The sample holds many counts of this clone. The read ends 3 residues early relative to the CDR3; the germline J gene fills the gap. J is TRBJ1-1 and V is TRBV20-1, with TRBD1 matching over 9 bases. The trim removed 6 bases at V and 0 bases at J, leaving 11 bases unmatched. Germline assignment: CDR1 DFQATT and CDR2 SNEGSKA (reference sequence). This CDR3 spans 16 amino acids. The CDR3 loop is CSAPYGTGFVNTEAFF. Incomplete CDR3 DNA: TGCAGTGCCCCTTATGGGACAGGGTTTGTGAACACTGAA.

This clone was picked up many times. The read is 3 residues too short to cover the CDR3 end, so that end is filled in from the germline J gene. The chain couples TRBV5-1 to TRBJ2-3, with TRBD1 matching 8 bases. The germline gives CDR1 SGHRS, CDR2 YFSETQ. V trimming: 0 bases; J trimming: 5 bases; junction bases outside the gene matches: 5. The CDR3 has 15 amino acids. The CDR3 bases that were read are TGCGCCAGCAGCTTGGTATCAGGGGGCGAAGATACG. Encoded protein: CASSLVSGGEDT. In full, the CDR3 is CASSLVSGGEDTQYF.

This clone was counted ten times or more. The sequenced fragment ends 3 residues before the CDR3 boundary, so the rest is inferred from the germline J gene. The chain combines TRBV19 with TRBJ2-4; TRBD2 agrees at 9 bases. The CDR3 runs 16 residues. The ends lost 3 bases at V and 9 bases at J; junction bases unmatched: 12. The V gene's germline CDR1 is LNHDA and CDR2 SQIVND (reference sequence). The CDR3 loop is CASSIDLAGTIGIQYF. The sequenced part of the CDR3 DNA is TGTGCCAGTAGTATTGACCTAGCGGGAACGATTGGCATT.

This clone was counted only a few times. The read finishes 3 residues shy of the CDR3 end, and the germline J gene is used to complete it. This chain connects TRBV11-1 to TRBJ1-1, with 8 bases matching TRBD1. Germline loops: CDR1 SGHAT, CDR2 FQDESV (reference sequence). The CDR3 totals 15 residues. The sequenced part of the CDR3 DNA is TGTGCCAGCAGCCCTGGGACAGGCCCTTTGAAGGAA. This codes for CASSPGTGPLKE. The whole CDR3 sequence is CASSPGTGPLKEAFF.

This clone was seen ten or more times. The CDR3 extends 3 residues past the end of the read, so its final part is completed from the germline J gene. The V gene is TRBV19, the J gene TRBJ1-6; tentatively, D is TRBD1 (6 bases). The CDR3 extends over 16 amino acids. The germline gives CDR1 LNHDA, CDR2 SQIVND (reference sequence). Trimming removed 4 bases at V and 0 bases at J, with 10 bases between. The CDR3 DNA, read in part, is TGTGCCAGTAGTACTACAGGGAGCTCCTATAATTCACCC. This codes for CASSTTGSSYNSP. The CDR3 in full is CASSTTGSSYNSPLHF.

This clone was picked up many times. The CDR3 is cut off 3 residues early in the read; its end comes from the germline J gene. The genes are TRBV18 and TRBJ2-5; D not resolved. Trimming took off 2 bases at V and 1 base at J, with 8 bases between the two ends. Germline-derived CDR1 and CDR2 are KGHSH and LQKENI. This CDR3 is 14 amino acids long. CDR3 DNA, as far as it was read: TGTGCCAGCTCACCAAGGGCCAGCCAAGAGACC. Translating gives CASSPRASQET. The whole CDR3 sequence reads CASSPRASQETQYF.

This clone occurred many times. CDR3 DNA, as far as it was read: TGTGCCTGGAGTGTAAGGGCGGGTACG. This translates into CAWSVRAGT. The entire CDR3 reads CAWSVRAGTQYF. V gene TRBV30 combines with J gene TRBJ2-3; D is possibly TRBD2 (5 bases). The read stops 3 residues short of the end of the CDR3; the missing end is completed from the germline J gene. The CDR3 contains 12 residues. Trimming cost V 0 bases and J 8 bases, with 9 bases left between them. The germline V gene encodes CDR1 GTSNPN and CDR2 SVGIG (reference sequence).

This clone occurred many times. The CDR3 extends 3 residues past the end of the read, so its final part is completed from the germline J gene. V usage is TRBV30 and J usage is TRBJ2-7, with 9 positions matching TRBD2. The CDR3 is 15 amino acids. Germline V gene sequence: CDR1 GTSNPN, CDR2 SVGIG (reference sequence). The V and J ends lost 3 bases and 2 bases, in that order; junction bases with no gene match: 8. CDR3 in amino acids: CAWRPVLAGAYEQYF. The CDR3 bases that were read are TGTGCCTGGAGACCCGTACTAGCGGGCGCCTACGAG.

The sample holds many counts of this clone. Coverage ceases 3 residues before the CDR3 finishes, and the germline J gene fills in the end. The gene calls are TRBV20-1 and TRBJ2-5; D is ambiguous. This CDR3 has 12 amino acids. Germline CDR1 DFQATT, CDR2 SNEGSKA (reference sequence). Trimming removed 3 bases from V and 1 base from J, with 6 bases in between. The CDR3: CSASHSQETQYF. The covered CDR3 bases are TGCAGTGCTAGCCACAGCCAAGAGACC.

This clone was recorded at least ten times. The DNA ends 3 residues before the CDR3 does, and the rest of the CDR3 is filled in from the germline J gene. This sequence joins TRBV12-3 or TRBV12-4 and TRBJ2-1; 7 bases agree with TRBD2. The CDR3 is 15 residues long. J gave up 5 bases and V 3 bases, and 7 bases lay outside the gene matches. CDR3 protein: CASSFIAGLNNEQFF. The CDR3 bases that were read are TGTGCCAGCAGTTTCATAGCGGGTTTAAACAATGAG.

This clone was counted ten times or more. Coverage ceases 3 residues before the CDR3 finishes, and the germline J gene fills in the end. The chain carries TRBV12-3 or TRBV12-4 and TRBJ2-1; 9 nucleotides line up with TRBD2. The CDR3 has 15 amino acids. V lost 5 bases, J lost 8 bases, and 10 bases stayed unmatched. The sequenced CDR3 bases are TGTGCCAGCAGTCCCGTGGGCGGGAGGGCAGATGAG. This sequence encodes CASSPVGGRADE. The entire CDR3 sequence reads CASSPVGGRADEQFF.

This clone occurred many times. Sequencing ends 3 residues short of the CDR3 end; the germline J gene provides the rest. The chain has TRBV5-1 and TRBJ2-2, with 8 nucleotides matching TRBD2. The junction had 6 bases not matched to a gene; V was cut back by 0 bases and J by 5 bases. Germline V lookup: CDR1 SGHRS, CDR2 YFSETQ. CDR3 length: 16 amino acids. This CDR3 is CASSLAASGPTGELFF. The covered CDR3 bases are TGCGCCAGCAGCTTGGCGGCTAGCGGGCCTACCGGGGAG. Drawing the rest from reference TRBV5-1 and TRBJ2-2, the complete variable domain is KAGVTQTPRYLIKTRGQQVTLSCSPISGHRSVSWYQQTPGQGLQFLFEYFSETQRNKGNFPGRFSGRQFSNSRSEMNVSTLELGDSALYLCASSLAASGPTGELFFGEGSRLTVL.

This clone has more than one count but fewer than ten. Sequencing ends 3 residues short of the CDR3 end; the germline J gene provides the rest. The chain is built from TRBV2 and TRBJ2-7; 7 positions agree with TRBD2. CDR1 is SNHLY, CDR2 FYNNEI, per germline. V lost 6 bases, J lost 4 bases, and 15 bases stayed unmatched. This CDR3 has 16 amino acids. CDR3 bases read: TGTGCCAGCAGCCCGGGGGGAGCCGCAGCCGAGTACGAG. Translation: CASSPGGAAAEYE. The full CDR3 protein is CASSPGGAAAEYEQYF.